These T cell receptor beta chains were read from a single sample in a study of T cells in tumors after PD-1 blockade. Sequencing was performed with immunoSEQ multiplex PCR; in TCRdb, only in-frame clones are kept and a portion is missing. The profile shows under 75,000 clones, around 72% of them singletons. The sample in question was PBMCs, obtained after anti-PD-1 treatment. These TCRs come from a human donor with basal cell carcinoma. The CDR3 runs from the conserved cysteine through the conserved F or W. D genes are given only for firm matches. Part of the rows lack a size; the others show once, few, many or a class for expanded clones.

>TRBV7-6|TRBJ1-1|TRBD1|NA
TGTGCCAGCAGCTTACGACAGGGACTAATCTCTGAAACTGAAGCTTTCTTT
CASSLRQGLISETEAFF
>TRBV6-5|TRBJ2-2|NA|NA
TGTGCCAGCAGAACAGGGTTGTACACCGGGGAGCTGTTTTTT
CASRTGLYTGELFF
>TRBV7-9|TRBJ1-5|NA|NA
TGTGCCAGCAGCTTAAGTAATCAGCCCCAGCATTTT
CASSLSNQPQHF
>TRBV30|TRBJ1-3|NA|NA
TGTGCCTGGAGCCTTCCAGGAGTGAGAGGAAACACCATATATTTT
CAWSLPGVRGNTIYF
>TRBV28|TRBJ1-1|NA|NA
TGTGCCAGCATCCAAGGGGGGAACACTGAAGCTTTCTTT
CASIQGGNTEAFF
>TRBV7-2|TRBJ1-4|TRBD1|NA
TGTGCCAGCAGCTCAGAGACCAGAGGGGGGGGACAGAATGAAAAACTGTTTTTT
CASSSETRGGGQNEKLFF
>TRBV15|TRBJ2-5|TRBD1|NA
TGTGCCACCAGCAGAGCCCTTACAGGGGGCGGGGAGACCCAGTACTTC
CATSRALTGGGETQYF
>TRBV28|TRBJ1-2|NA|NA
TGTGCCAGCACAGGGGCCAACTATGGCTACACCTTC
CASTGANYGYTF
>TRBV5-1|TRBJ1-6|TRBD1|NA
TGCGCCAGCAGCCAAGGCGGACAGGGGGATTCACCCCTCCACTTT
CASSQGGQGDSPLHF
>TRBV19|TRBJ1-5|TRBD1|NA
TGTGCCAGTATTACACCCGGGACAGGTAATCAGCCCCAGCATTTT
CASITPGTGNQPQHF
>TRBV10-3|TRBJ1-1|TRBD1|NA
TGTGCCATCAGGACAGGGGTGGGAACTGAAGCTTTCTTT
CAIRTGVGTEAFF
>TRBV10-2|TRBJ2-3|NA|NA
TGCGCCAGCAGTGAGGGGGGCCGCACAGATACGCAGTATTTT
CASSEGGRTDTQYF
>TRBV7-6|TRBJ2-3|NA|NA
TGTGCCAGCAGAAAAGACAGTCTTAGCACAGATACGCAGTATTTT
CASRKDSLSTDTQYF
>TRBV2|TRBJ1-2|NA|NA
TGTGCCAGCAGCGCGGTAGGGGGGTATGGCTACACCTTC
CASSAVGGYGYTF
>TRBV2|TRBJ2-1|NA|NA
TGTGCCGCGACTCGAGAGAAATACAATGAGCAGTTCTTC
CAATREKYNEQFF
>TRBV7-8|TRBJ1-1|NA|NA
TGTGCCAGCAGCCTATTAGGTGGGGGGAACACTGAAGCTTTCTTT
CASSLLGGGNTEAFF
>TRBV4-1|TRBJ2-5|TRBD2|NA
TGCGCCAGCAGCCAAGGGCTAGCGGGGGGGGTAAAGACCCAGTACTTC
CASSQGLAGGVKTQYF
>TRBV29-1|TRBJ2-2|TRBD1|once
TGCAGCGTCCAAGGACAGGGGGCAAGAACCGGGGAGCTGTTTTTT
CSVQGQGARTGELFF
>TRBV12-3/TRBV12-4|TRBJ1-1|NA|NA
TGTGCCAGCACCGAGACAGTGAACACTGAAGCTTTCTTT
CASTETVNTEAFF
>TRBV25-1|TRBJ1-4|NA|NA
TGTGCCAGCAGTGAACAGACAGGTATAGGAGAAAAACTGTTTTTT
CASSEQTGIGEKLFF
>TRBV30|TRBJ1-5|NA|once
TGTGCCTGGTCCCAAGACAGGTCTGGAAATCAGCCCCAGCATTTT
CAWSQDRSGNQPQHF
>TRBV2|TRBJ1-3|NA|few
TGTGCCAGCAGTGAAGGGCAGCCTGGTAACACCATATATTTT
CASSEGQPGNTIYF
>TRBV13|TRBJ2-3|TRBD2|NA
TGTGCCAGCAGCCCGCCGGGGGGGACCGTTAGAACAGATACGCAGTATTTT
CASSPPGGTVRTDTQYF
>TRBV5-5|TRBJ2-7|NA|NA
TGTGCCAGCAGCTTATACAGGGCCTACGAGCAGTACTTC
CASSLYRAYEQYF
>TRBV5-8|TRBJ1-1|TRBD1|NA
TGTGCCAGCAGCCCGAGGACAGGGCGTGTAGCTTTCTTT
CASSPRTGRVAFF
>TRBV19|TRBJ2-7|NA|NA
TGTGCCCCGAAGACCGACAAACTCTCCTACGAGCAGTACTTC
CAPKTDKLSYEQYF
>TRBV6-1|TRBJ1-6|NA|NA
TGTGCCAGCAGTGAAGACGAGGGGTTTGCACCCCTCCACTTT
CASSEDEGFAPLHF
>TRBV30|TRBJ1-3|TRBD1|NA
TGTGCCTGGTCCGGGACAGGGAAAAACACCATATATTTT
CAWSGTGKNTIYF
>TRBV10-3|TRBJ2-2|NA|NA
TGTGCCATCAGGCCCGGGACAAAGAACACCGGGGAGCTGTTTTTT
CAIRPGTKNTGELFF
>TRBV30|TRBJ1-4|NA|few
TGTGCCTGGAGTTTCGACAGAGGAAATGAAAAACTGTTTTTT
CAWSFDRGNEKLFF
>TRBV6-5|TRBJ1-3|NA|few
TGTGCCAGCAGTTACTGGGGAAGGGCTGGAAACACCATATATTTT
CASSYWGRAGNTIYF
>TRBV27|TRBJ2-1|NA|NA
TGTGCCAGCAGTCCGGAGCGAGGGAATAGGGGTGGGCAGTTCTTC
CASSPERGNRGGQFF
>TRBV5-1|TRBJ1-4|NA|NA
TGCGCCAGCAGCCAGATTCCGGACACTTTGGAAAAACTGTTTTTT
CASSQIPDTLEKLFF